The 18 T cell receptor beta chains given below trace back to one sample, sequenced in a study of glioma-infiltrating T cells after dendritic cell vaccination. Clones were read by immunoSEQ multiplex PCR, and TCRdb kept only the in-frame ones, dropping some. The sample yields 72,000 or so clones, roughly 87% seen once. Time point noted: after dendritic cell vaccination, including at tumor progression/relapse. Sequences were derived from blood, sampled after dendritic cell vaccination. The receptors were gathered from a human donor with glioblastoma.

V gene TRBV7-9 combines with J gene TRBJ2-7; no firm D call. Germline values: CDR1 SEHNR, CDR2 FQNEAQ (reference sequence). The CDR3 is 13 amino acids. The germline V and J ends were trimmed by 4 bases and 2 bases, with 9 bases remaining between them. The DNA for the CDR3 is TGTGCCAGCAGCTATTCTAATACCTACGAGCAGTACTTC. Its protein is CASSYSNTYEQYF.

The chain joins TRBV5-1 to TRBJ2-3; TRBD2 matches 10 bases. The V segment lost 4 bases and the J segment 0 bases; nucleotides outside the gene matches: 5. This CDR3 is built from 16 residues. The germline gives CDR1 SGHRS, CDR2 YFSETQ. CDR3 in amino acids: CASSAGLAESTDTQYF. CDR3 coding DNA: TGCGCCAGCAGCGCAGGACTAGCGGAAAGCACAGATACGCAGTATTTT.

V usage is TRBV4-3 and J usage is TRBJ2-5; D gene ambiguous. V gave up 0 bases and J gave up 3 bases, with 11 bases separating them. Germline CDR1 reads LGHNA; CDR2 reads YSLEER. The CDR3 totals 15 residues. DNA of the CDR3: TGCGCCAGCAGCCAAGATGTACTAAGGAAAGAGACCCAGTACTTC. This codes for CASSQDVLRKETQYF.

The genes are TRBV4-1 and TRBJ1-1, with D uncertain. This CDR3 comprises 18 residues. V was shortened by 0 bases and J by 0 bases, with 17 bases between the two germline ends. The germline gives CDR1 MGHRA, CDR2 YSYEKL. This CDR3 reads CASSQDGKGAGVNTEAFF. The CDR3 region has the DNA TGCGCCAGCAGCCAAGACGGAAAGGGCGCCGGGGTGAACACTGAAGCTTTCTTT.

The genes are TRBV6-5 and TRBJ2-7; D is perhaps TRBD2 (7 bases). The CDR3 totals 15 residues. The germline V gene has CDR1 MNHEY and CDR2 SVGAGI. The germline V and J ends were trimmed by 2 bases and 7 bases, with 18 bases remaining between them. In DNA form, the CDR3 reads TGTGCCAGCAGTTACCTGGCGCGGGGGCTACGGGAGCAGTACTTC. Translated, it gives CASSYLARGLREQYF.

The rearrangement links TRBV11-3 to TRBJ2-7; D may be TRBD2 (5 bases). CDR1 and CDR2 from the germline V gene are SGHNT and YENEEA. V lost 7 bases and J 3 bases, leaving 16 bases between the germline ends. The length of the CDR3 is 14 residues. The CDR3 sequence is CASTPRRENYEQYF. The CDR3 DNA reads as TGTGCCAGCACCCCCCGAAGGGAGAACTACGAGCAGTACTTC.

The J gene is TRBJ2-5, the V gene TRBV6-1; 7 bases are shared with TRBD2. J lost 4 bases, V lost 6 bases, and 11 bases had no gene match. From germline, CDR1 is MNHNS and CDR2 SASEGT. CDR3 length: 15 amino acids. Here the CDR3 reads CASRGGVRGRETQYF. The CDR3 bases are TGTGCCAGCAGGGGGGGGGTTAGGGGCAGAGAGACCCAGTACTTC.

The chain combines TRBV11-2 with TRBJ2-3, with D possibly being TRBD2 (5 bases). This CDR3 contains 15 residues. V shed 5 bases and J shed 3 bases, with 15 bases lying between them. The germline V gene encodes CDR1 SGHAT and CDR2 FQNNGV. CDR3 coding DNA: TGTGCCAGCAGCCCTTGGGCAGGAGGAACAGATACGCAGTATTTT. As protein: CASSPWAGGTDTQYF.

The chain recombines TRBV6-1 with TRBJ2-5, with 8 bases identical to TRBD2. The V gene's germline CDR1 is MNHNS and CDR2 SASEGT. This CDR3 comprises 15 residues. Trimming cost V 4 bases and J 4 bases; bases outside gene matches: 8. CDR3 bases: TGTGCCAGCAGTGGGGGCGGGGGGCGACGAGAGACCCAGTACTTC. It is translated as CASSGGGGRRETQYF.

The chain links TRBV6-6 to TRBJ2-1; the D gene is possibly TRBD2 (5 bases). Germline values: CDR1 MNHNY, CDR2 SVGAGI (reference sequence). The CDR3 is made up of 14 amino acids. Trimming left V 2 bases short and J 5 bases short, with 10 bases between. CDR3 sequence reads: CASSYGAGNNEQFF. The CDR3 DNA reads TGTGCCAGCAGTTACGGAGCCGGGAACAATGAGCAGTTCTTC.

CDR3 loop: CASSLAGQAGGTEAFF. The CDR3 DNA follows: TGCGCCAGCAGCTTGGCCGGACAGGCCGGGGGCACTGAAGCTTTCTTT. J is TRBJ1-1 and V is TRBV5-1; TRBD1 agrees at 7 bases. Germline CDR1 SGHRS, CDR2 YFSETQ. J was trimmed by 4 bases and V by 0 bases; bases with no gene match: 9. CDR3 length: 16 residues. Filled out from reference TRBV5-1 and TRBJ1-1, the complete variable domain reads KAGVTQTPRYLIKTRGQQVTLSCSPISGHRSVSWYQQTPGQGLQFLFEYFSETQRNKGNFPGRFSGRQFSNSRSEMNVSTLELGDSALYLCASSLAGQAGGTEAFFGQGTRLTVV.

This clone was recorded only once. V gene TRBV9 combines with J gene TRBJ1-1; 9 bases fit TRBD1. J lost 1 base, V lost 4 bases, and 5 bases had no gene match. There are 15 residues in the CDR3. Germline CDR1 SGDLS, CDR2 YYNGEE. CDR3 DNA: TGTGCCAGCAGCCCAAAGGGACAGGGGAACACTGAAGCTTTCTTT. It encodes CASSPKGQGNTEAFF.

V is TRBV6-5 and J is TRBJ2-5, with 7 nucleotides matching TRBD2. With 2 bases clipped from V and 11 bases from J, the junction kept 8 bases outside the gene matches. Germline V gene sequence: CDR1 MNHEY, CDR2 SVGAGI. The CDR3 sequence is 13 residues long. CDR3 bases: TGTGCCAGCAGTTACCAGTGGGGGGGTGGTCAGTACTTC. As protein: CASSYQWGGGQYF.

This chain uses TRBV7-4 with TRBJ2-4; 7 bases agree with TRBD2. V was clipped by 5 bases and J by 1 base; unmatched bases: 11. Germline V lookup: CDR1 SGHVT, CDR2 SQSDAQ. CDR3 size: 17 residues. CDR3 sequence reads: CASSPPRGDGAKNIQYF. The DNA for the CDR3 is TGTGCCAGCAGCCCCCCCCGGGGGGACGGGGCCAAAAACATTCAGTACTTC. The variable domain in full, completed from reference TRBV7-4 and TRBJ2-4, reads GAGVSQSPRYKVAKRGRDVALRCDSISGHVTLYWYRQTLGQGSEVLTYSQSDAQRDKSGRPSGRFSAERPERSVSTLKIQRTEQGDSAVYLCASSPPRGDGAKNIQYFGAGTRLSVL.

In this sample, this clone turned up once. The V and J genes are TRBV5-6 and TRBJ1-2, with 9 bases lining up with TRBD1. Germline-derived CDR1 and CDR2 are SGHDT and YYEEEE. CDR3 length: 15 amino acids. The V segment lost 4 bases and the J segment 2 bases; nucleotides outside the gene matches: 6. Here the CDR3 reads CASSPQGAPNYGYTF. CDR3 DNA: TGTGCCAGCAGCCCACAGGGGGCTCCCAACTATGGCTACACCTTC.

The rearrangement uses TRBV19 and TRBJ1-6; tentatively, D is TRBD1 (5 bases). This CDR3 has 16 residues. Germline CDR1 is LNHDA and CDR2 is SQIVND (reference sequence). CDR3 in amino acids: CAAGGIRSSYNSPLHF. The CDR3 DNA follows: TGTGCAGCCGGGGGGATTAGAAGCTCCTATAATTCACCCCTCCACTTT.

The chain has TRBV29-1 and TRBJ1-5; TRBD1 aligns across 7 bases. This CDR3 is 13 amino acids long. Per the germline V gene, CDR1 is SQVTM and CDR2 is ANQGSEA. The J segment lost 2 bases and the V segment lost 6 bases, leaving 4 bases of the junction unmatched. The CDR3 DNA sequence: TGCAGCGTCTCCGGACAGGGCAATCAGCCCCAGCATTTT. Protein product: CSVSGQGNQPQHF. Combining the CDR3 with reference TRBV29-1 and TRBJ1-5 gives the whole variable domain SAVISQKPSRDICQRGTSLTIQCQVDSQVTMMFWYRQQPGQSLTLIATANQGSEATYESGFVIDKFPISRPNLTFSTLTVSNMSPEDSSIYLCSVSGQGNQPQHFGDGTRLSIL.

The chain employs TRBV28 and TRBJ1-2, with 8 nucleotides matching TRBD1. The J segment lost 7 bases and the V segment lost 5 bases, leaving 6 bases of the junction unmatched. Germline assignment: CDR1 MDHEN and CDR2 SYDVKM. CDR3 length: 13 residues. This CDR3 is CASSALTGVGYTF. The CDR3 DNA reads as TGTGCCAGCAGTGCCCTGACAGGGGTTGGCTACACCTTC.